Listed below are T cell receptor beta chains from one sample, sequenced in a study of blood T cell repertoires in COVID-19. Libraries were prepared by immunoSEQ multiplex PCR; TCRdb keeps only in-frame clonotypes and omits some of them. The data show hundreds of thousands of clones, with 80% to 90% seen just once and 15% to 18% held by the top ten. Material: PBMCs or T cells enriched from blood (not recorded which). The source of these receptors is a man between 18 and 35 years old who had recovered from COVID-19. The CDR3 runs from the conserved cysteine through the conserved F or W. D genes are given only for firm matches. Only some rows state a clone size, as once, few, many or a class for expanded clones.

d_gene: TRBD1; abundance: NA; v_gene: TRBV2; j_gene: TRBJ2-7; CDR3nt: TGTGCCAGCTCTCCGGGACAGTCGTCCTACGAGCAGTACTTC; CDR3aa: CASSPGQSSYEQYF
d_gene: NA; abundance: NA; v_gene: TRBV7-7; j_gene: TRBJ2-7; CDR3nt: TGTGCTAGCAGCTTAATCAGCCCCAGCGGCGCCTACGAGCAGTACTTC; CDR3aa: CASSLISPSGAYEQYF
d_gene: TRBD2; abundance: NA; v_gene: TRBV19; j_gene: TRBJ2-2; CDR3nt: TGTGCCAGTAGTCTGGGACTAGCGGGGGGCCGAGGTCACACCGGGGAGCTGTTTTTT; CDR3aa: CASSLGLAGGRGHTGELFF
d_gene: NA; abundance: once; v_gene: TRBV18; j_gene: TRBJ1-3; CDR3nt: TGTGCCAGCTCACCCGGAGAGGTGAACACCATATATTTT; CDR3aa: CASSPGEVNTIYF
d_gene: NA; abundance: NA; v_gene: TRBV24-1; j_gene: TRBJ1-3; CDR3nt: TGTGCCACCAGTTTGTCGGGGGGGAACACCATATATTTT; CDR3aa: CATSLSGGNTIYF
d_gene: NA; abundance: NA; v_gene: TRBV11-2; j_gene: TRBJ2-1; CDR3nt: TGTGCCAGCAGCTTAGTTGCGGCAAGCTCCTACAATGAGCAGTTCTTC; CDR3aa: CASSLVAASSYNEQFF
d_gene: NA; abundance: NA; v_gene: TRBV6-5; j_gene: TRBJ1-5; CDR3nt: TGTGCCAGCAGTAGGACTTTCGGCGAGGGTCAGCCCCAGCATTTT; CDR3aa: CASSRTFGEGQPQHF
d_gene: TRBD2; abundance: NA; v_gene: TRBV9; j_gene: TRBJ2-5; CDR3nt: TGTGCCAGCAGCGTAGAGGCGGGAGTCCTCGAGACCCAGTACTTC; CDR3aa: CASSVEAGVLETQYF
d_gene: TRBD1; abundance: NA; v_gene: TRBV6-5; j_gene: TRBJ2-2; CDR3nt: TGTGCCAGCACACAAAGACAGGGCCACACCGGGGAGCTGTTTTTT; CDR3aa: CASTQRQGHTGELFF
d_gene: TRBD1; abundance: NA; v_gene: TRBV19; j_gene: TRBJ1-1; CDR3nt: TGTGCCAGTAGTATAGAATCCGGGACAGGGAACACTGAAGCTTTCTTT; CDR3aa: CASSIESGTGNTEAFF
d_gene: NA; abundance: NA; v_gene: TRBV7-9; j_gene: TRBJ2-3; CDR3nt: TGTGCCAGCAGCTTTATTCCGTCCCACTCGGGTTCAGATACGCAGTATTTT; CDR3aa: CASSFIPSHSGSDTQYF
d_gene: TRBD2; abundance: NA; v_gene: TRBV11-3; j_gene: TRBJ2-1; CDR3nt: TGTGCCAGCAGCTTAGGTAGGCGTCTAGCGGGGGCGAAATCCTACAATGAGCAGTTCTTC; CDR3aa: CASSLGRRLAGAKSYNEQFF
d_gene: TRBD1; abundance: NA; v_gene: TRBV24-1; j_gene: TRBJ2-2; CDR3nt: TGTGCCACCAGGCCTTCGAGACAGGGGTCCACCGGGGAGCTGTTTTTT; CDR3aa: CATRPSRQGSTGELFF
d_gene: TRBD1; abundance: NA; v_gene: TRBV11-2; j_gene: TRBJ1-5; CDR3nt: TGTGCCAGCAGCCAAAGGACAGGGGGACAGCCCCAGCATTTT; CDR3aa: CASSQRTGGQPQHF
d_gene: NA; abundance: few; v_gene: TRBV12-3/TRBV12-4; j_gene: TRBJ2-7; CDR3nt: TGTGCCAGCAGTTTTAACCGGGAAGACGAGCAGTACTTC; CDR3aa: CASSFNREDEQYF
d_gene: NA; abundance: NA; v_gene: TRBV30; j_gene: TRBJ1-5; CDR3nt: TGTGCCTGGAGCTTCCTCAGCAATCAGCCCCAGCATTTT; CDR3aa: CAWSFLSNQPQHF
d_gene: NA; abundance: NA; v_gene: TRBV7-9; j_gene: TRBJ1-2; CDR3nt: TGTGCCAGCAGGCCATCACTAAACTATGGCTACACCTTC; CDR3aa: CASRPSLNYGYTF
d_gene: NA; abundance: few; v_gene: TRBV7-9; j_gene: TRBJ1-1; CDR3nt: TGTGCCAGCAGCTTCGGCGGGCAAACTGAAGCTTTCTTT; CDR3aa: CASSFGGQTEAFF
d_gene: NA; abundance: once; v_gene: TRBV27; j_gene: TRBJ1-1; CDR3nt: TGTGCCAGCACCGACACGAATTTTGAAGCTTTCTTT; CDR3aa: CASTDTNFEAFF
d_gene: TRBD1; abundance: NA; v_gene: TRBV11-2; j_gene: TRBJ1-2; CDR3nt: TGTGCCAGCAGCTCCTGGACGTTAACAGGGGCGGTCTACACCTTC; CDR3aa: CASSSWTLTGAVYTF
d_gene: NA; abundance: once; v_gene: TRBV12-3/TRBV12-4; j_gene: TRBJ2-7; CDR3nt: TGTGCCAGCAAGACGGGTTGGGTTGGTGAGCAGTACTTC; CDR3aa: CASKTGWVGEQYF
d_gene: TRBD2; abundance: NA; v_gene: TRBV27; j_gene: TRBJ2-1; CDR3nt: TGTGCCAGCAGTCCTAGCGGTACCTACAATGAGCAGTTCTTC; CDR3aa: CASSPSGTYNEQFF
d_gene: TRBD2; abundance: NA; v_gene: TRBV7-2; j_gene: TRBJ2-2; CDR3nt: TGTGCCAGCAGCGAACATAGCGGGGGAGCGAACACCGGGGAGCTGTTTTTT; CDR3aa: CASSEHSGGANTGELFF
d_gene: TRBD2; abundance: NA; v_gene: TRBV7-2; j_gene: TRBJ2-7; CDR3nt: TGTGCCAGCAGCTTATCCCTAGCGGGGGGTAGGGAGCAGTACTTC; CDR3aa: CASSLSLAGGREQYF